These T cell receptor beta chains were read from a single sample in a study of shared clonotypes between healthy human individuals. Assay: immunoSEQ multiplex PCR; the TCRdb copy retains only in-frame clones and omits some. The sample contains hundreds of thousands of clones, about 97% of which appear only once. Sequenced input: naive CD8+ T cells sorted from blood. These receptors all stem from a young man in good health. The conserved cysteine and the conserved F or W are not part of the CDR3 here.

V	CDR3
TRBV11-2	ASSFTAGGNYEQY
TRBV9	ASSGQNSGANVLT
TRBV18	ASSSAGTSQNEQF
TRBV4-1	ASSQAQGALNIQY
TRBV27	ASRTGRGGYT
TRBV7-9	ASSSGTSGSVAQY
TRBV19	ASSHGGRTEAF
TRBV9	ASSSSGRADEQF
TRBV5-4	ASSLEGREETQY
TRBV7-9	ASSRPTSGSKNIQY
TRBV14	ASSQVGIYEQY
TRBV5-5	ASSWDVPGELF
TRBV14	ASSQEFGGTQY
TRBV11-2	ASSLALYEQY
TRBV7-9	ASSYVSGSPYNEQF
TRBV2	ASGGGGVNEQF
TRBV5-8	ASSLVQGGHQPQH
TRBV7-9	ASSFAVETQY
TRBV6-1	ASSAGRMNTEAF
TRBV6-5	ASSYSGGEQY
TRBV27	ASSRDRGAYEQY
TRBV9	ASSVRGVHEQF
TRBV19	ASSFLRRGQETQY
TRBV19	ASSIDPPNEKLF
TRBV19	ASSTANGGTGELF
TRBV7-9	ASSSSEILS
TRBV5-1	ASRDSPGNEQF
TRBV2	ASSGGTELF
TRBV9	ASSDSGTGDEQY
TRBV29-1	SVRDRGTGNEQF
TRBV11-2	ASSLVGTGAYEQY
TRBV7-9	ASSLPGGPPVNNEQF
TRBV18	ASSRPSITDTQY
TRBV2	ASSSGSSYNEQF
TRBV7-6	ASSLGYSGRTHEQY
TRBV7-8	AIEVDSTYEQY
TRBV7-9	ASSYGTSGRHANTGELF
TRBV29-1	SEKGPYGYT
TRBV19	ASSPGTGDQSSYNEQF
TRBV29-1	SVEKQGAGETQY
TRBV7-5	ARLTWIRYEQY
TRBV14	ASSLLTGYYGYT
TRBV19	ASSIYGQGGSYEQY
TRBV6-5	ASRRSGSSYEQY
TRBV27	ASSFARLYNEQF
TRBV28	ASSSLDEQY
TRBV5-6	ASSLGTSGRVGQF
TRBV7-9	ASRTSRDEQY
TRBV11-2	ASSLSGSRSGANVLT
TRBV5-6	ASREGTGELTGELF
TRBV27	ASSLGVENRDTQY
TRBV19	ASSVTGTGPNEQF
TRBV19	ASSRSGASSYEQY
TRBV9	ASSPDRGLTEAF
TRBV2	ASRGGEQY